The sequence of this TCR beta chain was determined in a study of blood T cell repertoires in COVID-19. Original processing notes: Researchers report that nucleated cell counts were estimated from reference gene primer amplification. Method: immunoSEQ multiplex PCR; TCRdb's copy keeps in-frame clones and lacks some. D and trimming were read from the DNA, whereas the V and J calls and clone size are those reported in that table. The repertoire has approximately 440,000 clones, more than 70% of them found once; the top ten carry 10% to 15%. This TCR was sampled from a woman aged 45-59 years with COVID-19, enrolled during active disease. Sequencing was performed on peripheral blood.

The CDR3 sequence is CASSRRTSGGSNTGELFF. The CDR3, as DNA: TGTGCCAGCAGCCGTCGGACTAGCGGGGGTTCGAACACCGGGGAGCTGTTTTTT. The V gene is TRBV5-5, the J gene TRBJ2-2; 13 bases agree with TRBD2. The junction had 6 bases not matched to a gene; V was cut back by 4 bases and J by 0 bases. The CDR3 is 18 amino acids. Germline V lookup: CDR1 SGHKS, CDR2 YYEKEE (reference sequence).